This TCR beta chain was sequenced during a study of shared clonotypes between healthy human individuals. Germline V CDR1 and CDR2: GTSNPN, SVGIG (reference sequence). V was pared by 0 bases and J by 8 bases, with 16 bases between. The CDR3 sequence is 15 residues long. The table came from immunoSEQ multiplex PCR; TCRdb's copy has only in-frame clones and leaves some out. The profile shows about half a million clones, about 72% of them singletons. Notes on the study in general: Represented diversity (both genetic and exposure-history) was limited by the small number of donors.

Regarding this clone: Its antigen is still unknown. A far larger clone is off by one base, so a read error is likely. Different DNA sequences within this sample yield the same CDR3.

The sequenced sample consisted of PBMCs. The chain uses TRBV30 and TRBJ1-4; possible D gene TRBD1, 5 bases. This clonotype originated in a woman aged 40 to 55 in good health. Some clones in this sample may be carry-over from other donors' samples. The CDR3 here is CAWSVLRARGEKLFF. The CDR3, as DNA: TGTGCCTGGAGTGTACTTAGGGCGAGGGGCGAAAAACTGTTTTTT. The full variable domain, in which reference TRBV30 and TRBJ1-4 provide the parts outside the CDR3, is SQTIHQWPATLVQPVGSPLSLECTVEGTSNPNLYWYRQAAGRGLQLLFYSVGIGQISSEVPQNLSASRPQDRQFILSSKKLLLSDSGFYLCAWSVLRARGEKLFFGSGTQLSVL.